This T cell receptor beta chain was sequenced for a study of beta chain features in type 1 diabetes. The wider study: The patient and healthy donor groups were comparable for age, gender and cell yields.

Only a few counts were recorded for this clone. The antigen is undetermined. About 120 mL of blood, on average, came from one heparinised draw per donor. TCRB transcripts that were expressed got sequenced, as all of the isolated RNA had been reverse transcribed. Profiled with immunoSEQ multiplex PCR; TCRdb holds only in-frame clones, not every one. The sample contains about 70,000 clones, approximately 50% of which appear only once. V was shortened by 4 bases and J by 0 bases, with 12 bases between the two germline ends. The germline V gene has CDR1 GTSNPN and CDR2 SVGIG (reference sequence). The CDR3 is made up of 15 amino acids. Whole-study results and caveats: The naive, central memory and Treg TCRB repertoires of patients appeared to be more similar to one another than those of healthy donors. When Type 1 diabetes patients were examined, their TCRB CDR3s proved moderately but significantly shorter in all four CD4+ subsets.

V gene TRBV30 combines with J gene TRBJ2-2; D is uncertain. The TCR sequence derives from a man aged 25 to 40 with type 1 diabetes. Source material: central memory CD4+ T cells from blood. The DNA for the CDR3 is TGTGCCTGGACCCGTGGGCTATCGAACACCGGGGAGCTGTTTTTT. Protein product: CAWTRGLSNTGELFF.